A selection of T cell receptor beta chains follows, all from one sample in a study of cytomegalovirus exposure and HLA in healthy donors. Sequencing was performed with immunoSEQ multiplex PCR; in TCRdb, only in-frame clones are kept and a portion is missing. The data show 80,000 to 100,000 clones, 65% to 80% seen once. Sequences were obtained from PBMCs. All receptors come from a woman between 18 and 30 years old in good health and CMV-seropositive. Both conserved end residues are part of each CDR3. D genes are given only for firm matches. Clone size appears in some rows only: once, few, many, or a class for an expanded clone.

V gene	clone size	D gene	J gene	CDR3 protein	CDR3 DNA
TRBV2	NA	NA	TRBJ2-1	CASSESVLAGTYNEQFF	TGTGCCAGCAGTGAAAGCGTCCTAGCCGGAACCTACAATGAGCAGTTCTTC
TRBV11-3	NA	NA	TRBJ2-7	CASSLSDRAYEQYF	TGTGCCAGCAGCTTATCGGACAGAGCCTACGAGCAGTACTTC
TRBV9	NA	TRBD1	TRBJ1-4	CASSGISGGVGEKLFF	TGTGCCAGCAGCGGGATTTCAGGGGGCGTGGGTGAAAAACTGTTTTTT
TRBV2	NA	TRBD2	TRBJ2-7	CASSDATSGAYEQYF	TGTGCCAGCAGTGACGCGACTAGCGGGGCCTACGAGCAGTACTTC
TRBV5-6	NA	TRBD1	TRBJ2-7	CASSSVKGAGLPDEQYF	TGTGCCAGCAGCTCGGTGAAGGGGGCTGGGTTGCCGGACGAGCAGTACTTC
TRBV27	NA	TRBD1	TRBJ2-1	CASSPGTGVYNEQFF	TGTGCCAGCAGTCCCGGGACAGGGGTTTACAATGAGCAGTTCTTC
TRBV28	NA	NA	TRBJ1-5	CAGSLYRGGNQPQHF	TGTGCCGGCAGTTTATACCGGGGGGGCAATCAGCCCCAGCATTTT
TRBV7-2	NA	TRBD1	TRBJ1-5	CASSLGQGFQPQHF	TGTGCCAGCAGCTTAGGACAGGGGTTTCAGCCCCAGCATTTT
TRBV5-1	NA	TRBD1	TRBJ2-1	CASRTGPEQFF	TGCGCCAGCAGGACAGGGCCTGAGCAGTTCTTC
TRBV2	NA	NA	TRBJ1-5	CASRDSRGGNQPQHF	TGTGCCAGCAGGGATTCCAGAGGCGGCAATCAGCCCCAGCATTTT
TRBV30	NA	NA	TRBJ1-6	CAWSARGYNSPLHF	TGTGCCTGGAGTGCAAGGGGGTATAATTCACCCCTCCACTTT
TRBV28	NA	NA	TRBJ1-2	CASSPPGGGYTF	TGTGCCAGCAGCCCGCCCGGCGGTGGCTACACCTTC
TRBV5-1	NA	NA	TRBJ2-7	CASSLGTGRERHYEQYF	TGCGCCAGCAGCTTGGGAACAGGGAGAGAAAGACACTACGAGCAGTACTTC
TRBV5-4	NA	TRBD2	TRBJ2-3	CASSLDPAGVTDTQYF	TGTGCCAGCAGCTTGGATCCAGCGGGGGTTACAGATACGCAGTATTTT
TRBV19	NA	NA	TRBJ1-5	CASMGRSYQPQHF	TGTGCCAGTATGGGCAGGTCCTATCAGCCCCAGCATTTT
TRBV2	NA	NA	TRBJ1-1	CASSPGVLNTEAFF	TGTGCCAGCAGCCCAGGGGTCTTGAACACTGAAGCTTTCTTT
TRBV7-2	NA	TRBD1	TRBJ2-1	CASRDRGGNEQFF	TGTGCCAGCAGGGACAGGGGAGGGAATGAGCAGTTCTTC
TRBV4-3	NA	NA	TRBJ2-5	CASSQAGRSWETQYF	TGCGCCAGCAGCCAAGCGGGGAGGAGTTGGGAGACCCAGTACTTC
TRBV4-3	NA	TRBD2	TRBJ2-1	CASPDRSGSGLDEQFF	TGCGCCAGTCCTGACCGTAGCGGGAGCGGACTGGATGAGCAGTTCTTC
TRBV7-2	few	NA	TRBJ1-5	CASSSPGRRSNQPQHF	TGTGCCAGCAGCTCCCCCGGGAGGCGTAGCAATCAGCCCCAGCATTTT
TRBV7-9	NA	TRBD1	TRBJ2-1	CASSLLGGQGLNEQFF	TGTGCCAGCAGCTTACTGGGGGGACAGGGGTTAAATGAGCAGTTCTTC
TRBV27	NA	TRBD2	TRBJ2-1	CASSSGREGSYNEQFF	TGTGCCAGCAGTTCAGGGCGGGAGGGCTCCTACAATGAGCAGTTCTTC
TRBV18	NA	NA	TRBJ2-7	CASSLRLYEQYF	TGTGCCAGCTCCCTCCGACTCTACGAGCAGTACTTC
TRBV25-1	NA	TRBD1	TRBJ1-2	CASSEGWTGVGYTF	TGTGCCAGCAGTGAGGGGTGGACAGGGGTGGGCTACACCTTC
TRBV15	NA	TRBD1	TRBJ1-1	CATSSTGATEAFF	TGTGCCACCAGCTCTACAGGGGCGACTGAAGCTTTCTTT
TRBV5-4	NA	NA	TRBJ2-7	CASQSGEGYEQYF	TGTGCCAGTCAGTCCGGGGAAGGCTACGAGCAGTACTTC
TRBV7-3	few	TRBD2	TRBJ2-5	CASSWTSQETQYF	TGTGCCAGCAGCTGGACTAGCCAAGAGACCCAGTACTTC
TRBV5-8	NA	TRBD1	TRBJ1-4	CASSKGTATNEKLFF	TGTGCCAGCAGCAAAGGGACAGCAACTAATGAAAAACTGTTTTTT
TRBV18	NA	TRBD1	TRBJ1-5	CASSLGQGSNQPQHF	TGTGCCAGCTCTCTTGGACAGGGTAGCAATCAGCCCCAGCATTTT
TRBV11-2	NA	TRBD2	TRBJ2-5	CASSSIAGGPRETQYF	TGTGCCAGCAGCTCCATAGCGGGGGGGCCCCGGGAGACCCAGTACTTC
TRBV11-3	NA	TRBD2	TRBJ2-1	CASSLGGAGGNEQFF	TGTGCCAGCAGCTTAGGAGGGGCGGGGGGTAATGAGCAGTTCTTC
TRBV4-2	NA	NA	TRBJ1-6	CASSRGGPDNSPLHF	TGTGCCAGCAGCCGGGGAGGTCCGGATAATTCACCCCTCCACTTT
TRBV7-8	NA	NA	TRBJ1-2	CASSATGPTTRGYTF	TGTGCCAGCAGCGCAACAGGGCCCACTACACGTGGCTACACCTTC
TRBV4-2	NA	NA	TRBJ1-1	CASSPYLDGRNTEAFF	TGTGCCAGCAGCCCTTACCTAGACGGAAGGAACACTGAAGCTTTCTTT
TRBV12-5	NA	NA	TRBJ1-5	CASGFMGPARDFIQPQHF	TGTGCTAGTGGTTTTATGGGGCCGGCCAGGGATTTTATTCAGCCCCAGCATTTT
TRBV6-5	few	NA	TRBJ1-6	CASTADSTYNSPLHF	TGTGCCAGCACCGCGGACTCCACTTATAATTCACCCCTCCACTTT
TRBV2	NA	NA	TRBJ2-3	CAQGLDTQYF	TGTGCCCAGGGTTTAGATACGCAGTATTTT
TRBV7-2	NA	NA	TRBJ1-2	CASSLSGANYGYTF	TGTGCCAGCAGCTTATCGGGGGCTAACTATGGCTACACCTTC
TRBV15	NA	TRBD2	TRBJ2-1	CATSSGAGGVNEQFF	TGTGCCACCAGCAGCGGAGCGGGAGGGGTTAATGAGCAGTTCTTC
TRBV6-4	NA	TRBD2	TRBJ2-1	CASSRGVYNEQFF	TGTGCCAGCAGTCGGGGGGTATACAATGAGCAGTTCTTC
TRBV10-3	once	TRBD1	TRBJ2-5	CAISQDAGGARETQYF	TGTGCCATCAGCCAAGACGCAGGGGGCGCGAGGGAGACCCAGTACTTC
TRBV4-1	NA	TRBD1	TRBJ1-2	CASSQEGGGSYGYTF	TGCGCCAGCAGCCAAGAAGGAGGGGGCTCGTATGGCTACACCTTC
TRBV2	few	TRBD2	TRBJ2-1	CAGSAGLAWVSNEQFF	TGTGCCGGCTCCGCGGGACTAGCATGGGTTAGTAATGAGCAGTTCTTC
TRBV7-8	NA	TRBD2	TRBJ2-3	CASSWTKRERPDTQYF	TGTGCCAGCAGCTGGACGAAGCGGGAGAGGCCAGATACGCAGTATTTT
TRBV9	NA	NA	TRBJ1-6	CASSVSGTTLNSPLHF	TGTGCCAGCAGCGTATCGGGGACAACGCTTAATTCACCCCTCCACTTT
TRBV29-1	NA	TRBD1	TRBJ1-2	CSVGARGPADGYTF	TGCAGCGTTGGGGCCAGGGGGCCAGCAGATGGCTACACCTTC